Described below is a single T cell receptor beta chain sequence and its context. The table lists this clone with a few counts. This receptor's antigen is unknown. No base quality values were provided; no much bigger clone lies one nucleotide off. Trimming removed 1 base from V and 5 bases from J, leaving 9 bases between the germline ends. CDR1 and CDR2 (SGHVS, FNYEAQ) derive from the germline V gene. CDR3 length: 13 amino acids, cysteine to phenylalanine. CDR3 DNA is the only sequence kept; it has 39 bases, read in frame from the first base. This sample was taken from a study of T cell changes during pregnancy in multiple sclerosis (dated by TCRdb to about 2019). With respect to the entire study: In women with multiple sclerosis, the researchers looked at how the T cell repertoire shifted as pregnancy progressed.

The library was built by means of the immunoSEQ multiplex PCR assay. Imported from immuneACCESS, the table was reduced by TCRdb to in-frame sequences with V and J called. These copies leave out some clones; in studies compared against another copy, an unresolved V gene accounts for under half, and the cause of the remainder is not known. Within this sample are around 31,000 clones, with 90% of them counted one time only. The ten largest make up approximately 4.7% of the sample. The V and J genes are TRBV7-6 and TRBJ2-7; the D segment cannot be called with confidence. The clonotype comes from a female donor with multiple sclerosis, enrolled in a pregnancy study. Sequences were derived from CD8+ T cells from peripheral blood mononuclear cells, sampled in the second trimester of pregnancy. CDR3 protein: CASSLVDQDEQYF. The nucleotide sequence is given as TGTGCCAGCAGCTTAGTAGATCAGGACGAGCAGTACTTC.